The 2 T cell receptor beta chains reported below all come from one sample, sequenced in a study of T cell changes during pregnancy in multiple sclerosis. TCRdb keeps only in-frame clones here, not all; method: immunoSEQ multiplex PCR. Of around 74,000 clones listed, 88% are singletons. Sample: peripheral blood, taken before pregnancy. The receptor set was obtained from a female donor with multiple sclerosis, enrolled in a pregnancy study.

The chain employs TRBV6-5 and TRBJ2-7; D ambiguous. The CDR3 sequence is 12 residues long. Looked up from germline, CDR1 is MNHEY and CDR2 is SVGAGI. Trimming took off 6 bases at V and 2 bases at J, with 8 bases between the two ends. CDR3: CASRAGTYEQYF. The DNA of the CDR3 is TGTGCCAGCAGAGCCGGTACCTACGAGCAGTACTTC.

The V call is TRBV6-5, the J call TRBJ1-2; 9 positions match TRBD1. The V segment lost 4 bases and the J segment 4 bases; nucleotides outside the gene matches: 7. This CDR3 has 15 amino acids. The germline gives CDR1 MNHEY, CDR2 SVGAGI. In nucleotides, the CDR3 is TGTGCCAGCAGTTCCGGGACAGGGATTGTCTATGGCTACACCTTC. This translates into CASSSGTGIVYGYTF.